The clone carrying this T cell receptor (beta chain) was seen once. The sample comes from a study of blood T cell repertoires in COVID-19. At the level of the study: The United States, Italy and Spain provided the acute and convalescent COVID-19 samples. PBMCs, B-cell-depleted T cells, or T cells were the source of the cDNA or gDNA that made up the material.

In the source study's methods: Quantification of nucleated cells was approximated via reference gene primer amplification. Clones were read by immunoSEQ multiplex PCR, and TCRdb kept only the in-frame ones, dropping some. V, J and clone size are those of that table, while D and trimming were read from the DNA. The data contain tens of thousands of clones, approximately 82% of them singletons. The CDR3 totals 15 residues. V lost 1 base and J 5 bases, leaving 14 bases between the germline ends. Germline loops: CDR1 GTSNPN, CDR2 SVGIG (reference sequence). The chain employs TRBV30 and TRBJ2-2; a possible D gene is TRBD2 (7 bases). The receptor comes from a man over 45 with active or convalescent COVID-19. Sequenced material: peripheral blood. The CDR3 sequence is CAWSEVGGQTGELFF. Written as DNA, the CDR3 is TGTGCCTGGAGTGAGGTGGGGGGGCAGACCGGGGAGCTGTTTTTT.